These 13 T cell receptor beta chains originate from one sample sequenced in a study of blood T cell repertoires in COVID-19. Measured with immunoSEQ multiplex PCR; TCRdb has only the in-frame clones, and not every one. The sample holds about 180,000 clones, 70% to 85% seen once. The source material was peripheral blood. These receptors were taken from a human donor in a cohort sampled during active COVID-19.

Worth noting for this clone: Other DNA sequences in this sample translate to the same CDR3. The genes are TRBV6-5 and TRBJ2-7; possibly TRBD2 for D (5 bases). The CDR3 spans 13 residues. Germline CDR1 reads MNHEY; CDR2 reads SVGAGI. Deletions cut 0 bases from V and 4 bases from J, with 7 bases between. CDR3 in amino acids: CASSYSRGYEQYF. The CDR3 DNA sequence: TGTGCCAGCAGTTACTCGAGAGGGTACGAGCAGTACTTC.

Comments on this clone: The same CDR3 is also encoded by other DNA sequences in this sample. The rearrangement joins TRBV20-1 to TRBJ2-7; D perhaps matches TRBD1 (6 bases). V was clipped by 5 bases and J by 4 bases, with 9 bases between them. CDR1 is DFQATT and CDR2 is SNEGSKA in the germline V gene (reference sequence). The CDR3 contains 11 residues. DNA of the CDR3: TGCAGTGCTCCGCAGGGGTACGAGCAGTACTTC. Translation: CSAPQGYEQYF.

The genes are TRBV3-1 (or the pseudogene TRBV3-2) and TRBJ2-2; TRBD1 matches 7 bases. Per germline, CDR1 LGHDT and CDR2 YNNKEL (reference sequence). Trimming at V came to 4 bases and at J to 6 bases, leaving 8 bases not matched to a gene. This CDR3 comprises 15 residues. Here the CDR3 reads CASSPMTGLAGELFF. The DNA for the CDR3 is TGTGCCAGCAGCCCCATGACAGGGTTGGCCGGGGAGCTGTTTTTT.

The chain links TRBV4-1 to TRBJ2-2; 10 bases match TRBD2. V lost 2 bases to trimming and J lost 6 bases; unmatched junction nucleotides: 9. The germline gives CDR1 MGHRA, CDR2 YSYEKL. This CDR3 has 17 residues. The CDR3 reads CASSQLSGGELAGELFF. The CDR3 DNA reads TGCGCCAGCAGCCAATTAAGCGGGGGGGAGCTTGCCGGGGAGCTGTTTTTT.

This rearrangement joins TRBV18 to TRBJ1-1; D not resolved. This CDR3 region has 14 residues. Germline V gene data show CDR1 as KGHSH and CDR2 as LQKENI. V was trimmed by 3 bases and J by 6 bases, leaving 14 bases between them. For the CDR3, the DNA is TGTGCCAGCTCACCGACGGTGGGCATTGCTGAAGCTTTCTTT. Translating it yields CASSPTVGIAEAFF.

The chain recombines TRBV19 with TRBJ2-5; TRBD2 matches 10 bases. Per the germline V gene, CDR1 is LNHDA and CDR2 is SQIVND (reference sequence). Germline trimming cut 5 bases from V and 2 bases from J; bases unmatched to any gene: 5. The CDR3 spans 15 residues. The CDR3 DNA follows: TGTGCCAGTAGTCGAGCGGGGGGGCTGCAAGAGACCCAGTACTTC. Amino acid sequence: CASSRAGGLQETQYF. Based on the CDR3 plus reference TRBV19 and TRBJ2-5, the full variable domain is DGGITQSPKYLFRKEGQNVTLSCEQNLNHDAMYWYRQDPGQGLRLIYYSQIVNDFQKGDIAEGYSVSREKKESFPLTVTSAQKNPTAFYLCASSRAGGLQETQYFGPGTRLLVL.

The chain employs TRBV29-1 and TRBJ2-7; 8 positions agree with TRBD1. CDR1 is SQVTM, CDR2 ANQGSEA, per germline. V was pared by 6 bases and J by 2 bases, with 9 bases of the junction left unmatched. The CDR3 is 14 residues long. CDR3 in amino acids: CSVKGQGSTYEQYF. CDR3 sequence (DNA): TGCAGCGTCAAAGGACAGGGCTCCACCTACGAGCAGTACTTC.

The rearrangement uses TRBV9 and TRBJ1-2; D might be TRBD1 (6 bases). Germline V CDR1 and CDR2: SGDLS, YYNGEE. Trimming took 2 bases from V and 6 from J, leaving 29 bases between them. This CDR3 is 19 amino acids long. CDR3 amino acids: CASSVSPGGRRPLNHGYTF. Here the CDR3 DNA reads TGTGCCAGCAGCGTCTCCCCGGGGGGGCGACGGCCTTTGAATCATGGCTACACCTTC.

This clone was observed a single time. CDR3 nucleotides: TGTGCCAGCAGTTCGTTCACAGATACGCAGTATTTT. Protein: CASSSFTDTQYF. The rearrangement links TRBV7-6 to TRBJ2-3; no reliable D call. CDR1 and CDR2 (germline): SGHVS, FNYEAQ. V was clipped by 6 bases and J by 2 bases, with 6 bases between them. The CDR3 is 12 residues long. Complete variable domain (other parts from reference TRBV7-6 and TRBJ2-3): GAGVSQSPRYKVTKRGQDVALRCDPISGHVSLYWYRQALGQGPEFLTYFNYEAQQDKSGLPNDRFSAERPEGSISTLTIQRTEQRDSAMYRCASSSFTDTQYFGPGTRLTVL.

A single count supports this clone. The chain recombines TRBV19 with TRBJ1-5; 8 bases fit TRBD1. There are 17 residues in the CDR3. V was clipped by 4 bases and J by 2 bases; unmatched bases: 10. The germline V gene has CDR1 LNHDA and CDR2 SQIVND (reference sequence). The CDR3 loop is CASSKRTGLKGNQPQHF. CDR3 in DNA: TGTGCCAGTAGTAAACGGACAGGGTTAAAGGGCAATCAGCCCCAGCATTTT.

V and J are TRBV19 and TRBJ1-4; 7 nucleotides match TRBD1. The V segment lost 2 bases and the J segment 0 bases; nucleotides outside the gene matches: 12. The CDR3 runs 19 residues. Germline V gives CDR1 LNHDA, CDR2 SQIVND (reference sequence). The CDR3 spells CASSITLWDRPATNEKLFF. CDR3 nucleotides: TGTGCCAGTAGTATAACCCTATGGGACAGACCTGCAACTAATGAAAAACTGTTTTTT.

The gene calls are TRBV21-1 and TRBJ2-2; the D call of TRBD2 is as the table states it, not checked on the DNA. TRBV21-1 is described as a pseudogene. The CDR3 is 17 amino acids. The CDR3 reads CASSKFRQGGGGGELFF. CDR3 DNA sequence: TGTGCCAGCAGCAAATTTCGGCAGGGAGGAGGAGGCGGGGAGCTGTTTTTT.

J is TRBJ2-6 and V is TRBV5-1; 7 bases fit TRBD1. Unmatched junction bases numbered 5, after V lost 0 bases and J lost 8 bases. The CDR3 contains 15 residues. Germline loops: CDR1 SGHRS, CDR2 YFSETQ. In DNA form, the CDR3 reads TGCGCCAGCAGCTTGGGTCCGACAGGGCCCAACGTCCTGACTTTC. It translates to CASSLGPTGPNVLTF.